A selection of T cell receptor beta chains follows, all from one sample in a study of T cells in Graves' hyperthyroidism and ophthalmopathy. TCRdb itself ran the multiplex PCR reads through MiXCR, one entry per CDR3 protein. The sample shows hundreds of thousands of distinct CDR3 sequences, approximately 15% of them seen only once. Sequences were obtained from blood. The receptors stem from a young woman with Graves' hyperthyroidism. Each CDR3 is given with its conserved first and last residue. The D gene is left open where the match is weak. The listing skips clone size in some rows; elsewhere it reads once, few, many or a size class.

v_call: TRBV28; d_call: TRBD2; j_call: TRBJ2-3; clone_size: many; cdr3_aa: CASSTLAGAAADTQYF; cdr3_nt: TGTGCCAGCAGTACATTAGCGGGAGCAGCCGCAGATACGCAGTATTTT
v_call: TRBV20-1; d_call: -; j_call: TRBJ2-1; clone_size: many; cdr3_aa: CSARGAVRELRATNEQFF; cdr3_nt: TGCAGTGCTAGGGGGGCTGTGCGGGAGTTAAGGGCTACCAATGAGCAGTTCTTC
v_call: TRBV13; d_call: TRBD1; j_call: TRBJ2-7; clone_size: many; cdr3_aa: CASSFLGGTGSYEQYF; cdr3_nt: TGTGCCAGCAGCTTTCTCGGAGGGACAGGTTCCTACGAGCAGTACTTC
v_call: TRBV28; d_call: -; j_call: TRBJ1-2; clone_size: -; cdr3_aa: CASSLRVPGIGGTRGYTF; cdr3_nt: TGTGCCAGCAGTTTACGTGTCCCGGGAATTGGGGGTACTCGAGGCTACACCTTC
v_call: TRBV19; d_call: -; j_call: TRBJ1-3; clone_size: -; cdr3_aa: CASSGGTIYF; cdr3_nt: TGTGCCAGTAGTGGGGGCACCATATATTTT
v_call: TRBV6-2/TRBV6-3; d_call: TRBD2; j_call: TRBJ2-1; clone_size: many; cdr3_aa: CASGIAGPSYNEQFF; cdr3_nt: TGTGCCAGCGGGATAGCGGGACCCTCCTACAATGAGCAGTTCTTC
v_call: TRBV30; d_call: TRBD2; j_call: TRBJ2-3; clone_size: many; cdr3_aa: CAWSSGNTDTQYF; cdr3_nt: TGTGCCTGGTCTAGCGGGAACACGGATACGCAGTATTTT
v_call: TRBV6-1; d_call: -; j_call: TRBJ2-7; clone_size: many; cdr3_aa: CASRPDGSWEQYF; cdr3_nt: TGTGCCAGCAGACCCGACGGGTCCTGGGAGCAGTACTTC
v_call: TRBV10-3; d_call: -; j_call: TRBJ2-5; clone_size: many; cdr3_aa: CAISNRGGEETQYF; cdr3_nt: TGTGCCATCAGCAACAGGGGAGGAGAGGAGACCCAGTACTTC
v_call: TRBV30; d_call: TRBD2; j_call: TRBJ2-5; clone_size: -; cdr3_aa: CAWIRGGGLGTQYF; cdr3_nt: TGTGCCTGGATCCGGGGCGGGGGGCTGGGGACCCAGTACTTC
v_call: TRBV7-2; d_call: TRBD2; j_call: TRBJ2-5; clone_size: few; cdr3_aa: CASSLIRGSETQYF; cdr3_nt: TGTGCCAGCAGCTTGATTCGCGGGAGTGAGACCCAGTACTTC
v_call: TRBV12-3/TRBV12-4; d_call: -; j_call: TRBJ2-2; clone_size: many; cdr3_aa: CASSLVVVGYRRTGELFF; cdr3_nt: TGTGCCAGCAGTTTAGTCGTCGTCGGCTATCGGCGCACCGGGGAGCTGTTTTTT
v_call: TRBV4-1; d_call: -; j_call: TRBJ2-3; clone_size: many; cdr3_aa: CASSQDSAAPADTQYF; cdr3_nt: TGCGCCAGCAGCCAAGACTCGGCAGCCCCCGCGGATACGCAGTATTTT
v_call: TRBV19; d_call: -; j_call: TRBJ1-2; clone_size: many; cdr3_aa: CASSAGQRIQQNYGYTF; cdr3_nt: TGTGCCAGTAGTGCCGGACAGAGAATCCAACAAAACTATGGCTACACCTTC
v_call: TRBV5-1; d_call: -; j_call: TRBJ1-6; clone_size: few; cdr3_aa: CASSLAQLPNSPLHF; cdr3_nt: TGCGCCAGCAGCTTGGCTCAGCTACCAAATTCACCCCTCCACTTT
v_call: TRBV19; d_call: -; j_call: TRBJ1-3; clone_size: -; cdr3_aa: CASSIGGRNTIYF; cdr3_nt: TGTGCCAGTAGTATAGGGGGGAGAAACACCATATATTTT
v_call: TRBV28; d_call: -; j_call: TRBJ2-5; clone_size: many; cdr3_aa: CASSPRESVTQYF; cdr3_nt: TGTGCCAGCAGCCCCCGAGAATCAGTGACCCAGTACTTC
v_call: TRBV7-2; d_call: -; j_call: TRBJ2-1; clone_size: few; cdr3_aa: CASSFQQALSYNEQFF; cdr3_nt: TGTGCCAGCAGCTTCCAGCAGGCGCTCTCCTACAATGAGCAGTTCTTC
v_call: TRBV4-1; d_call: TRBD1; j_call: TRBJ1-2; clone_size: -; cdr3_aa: CASSQEGQPGYGYTF; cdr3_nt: TGCGCCAGCAGCCAAGAGGGACAGCCGGGATATGGCTACACCTTC
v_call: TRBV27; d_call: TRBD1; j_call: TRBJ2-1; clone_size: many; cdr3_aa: CASRGQGTERKNEQFF; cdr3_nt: TGTGCCAGCAGGGGACAGGGGACAGAGCGGAAAAATGAGCAGTTCTTC
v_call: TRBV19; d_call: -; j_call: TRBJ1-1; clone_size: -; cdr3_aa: CASSIGRANTEAFF; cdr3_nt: TGTGCCAGTAGTATCGGCAGGGCAAACACTGAAGCTTTCTTT
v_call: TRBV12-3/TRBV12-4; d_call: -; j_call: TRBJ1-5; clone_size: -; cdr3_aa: CASRDSGNQPQHF; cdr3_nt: TGTGCCAGCAGAGACTCTGGCAATCAGCCCCAGCATTTT
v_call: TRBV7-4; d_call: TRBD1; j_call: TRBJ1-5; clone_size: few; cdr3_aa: CASSLDRGKDQPQHF; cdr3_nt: TGTGCCAGCAGCTTGGACAGGGGGAAGGATCAGCCCCAGCATTTT
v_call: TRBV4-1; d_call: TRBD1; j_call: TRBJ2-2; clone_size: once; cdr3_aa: CASRPPGQTNTGELFF; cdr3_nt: TGCGCCAGCAGACCGCCGGGACAGACGAACACCGGGGAGCTGTTTTTT
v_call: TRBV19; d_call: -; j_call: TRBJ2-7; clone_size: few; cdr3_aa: CASSMVLHSYEQYF; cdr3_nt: TGTGCCAGTAGTATGGTCCTACACTCCTACGAGCAGTACTTC
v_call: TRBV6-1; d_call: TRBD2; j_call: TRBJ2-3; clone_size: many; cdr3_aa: CASSVLAGYTDTQYF; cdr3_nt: TGTGCCAGCAGTGTACTAGCGGGATACACAGATACGCAGTATTTT
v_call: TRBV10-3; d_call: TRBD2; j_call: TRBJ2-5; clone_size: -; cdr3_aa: CAISADYPGLAGGYQETQYF; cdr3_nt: TGTGCCATCAGTGCAGATTACCCTGGGCTAGCGGGCGGGTACCAAGAGACCCAGTACTTC
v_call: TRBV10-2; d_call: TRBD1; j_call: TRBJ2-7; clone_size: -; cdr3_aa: CASSELIGGREQYF; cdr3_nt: TGCGCCAGCAGTGAGTTGATAGGGGGCCGAGAGCAGTACTTC
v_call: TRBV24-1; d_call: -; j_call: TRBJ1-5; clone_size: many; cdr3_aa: CATSAPNQPQHF; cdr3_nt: TGTGCCACCAGTGCCCCGAATCAGCCCCAGCATTTT
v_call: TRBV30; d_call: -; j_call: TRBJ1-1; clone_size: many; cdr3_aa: CAVNTEAFF; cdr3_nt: TGTGCCGTAAACACTGAAGCTTTCTTT
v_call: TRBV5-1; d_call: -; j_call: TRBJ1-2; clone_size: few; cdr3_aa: CASSQENGPFGYTF; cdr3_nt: TGCGCCAGCAGCCAGGAAAACGGCCCGTTTGGCTACACCTTC
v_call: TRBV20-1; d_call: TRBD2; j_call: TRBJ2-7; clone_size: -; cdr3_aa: CSARRWAGEAYEQYF; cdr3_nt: TGCAGTGCTAGACGATGGGCGGGAGAGGCCTACGAGCAGTACTTC
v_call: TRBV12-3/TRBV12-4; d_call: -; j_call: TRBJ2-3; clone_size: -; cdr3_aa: CASSSTSRRAGTDTQYF; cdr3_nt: TGTGCCAGCAGTTCAACTAGCAGGAGGGCCGGGACAGATACGCAGTATTTT
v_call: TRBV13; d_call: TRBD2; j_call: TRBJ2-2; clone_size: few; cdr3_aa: CASSLVLAESPNTGELFF; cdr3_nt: TGTGCCAGCAGCTTAGTTCTAGCGGAGAGCCCGAACACCGGGGAGCTGTTTTTT
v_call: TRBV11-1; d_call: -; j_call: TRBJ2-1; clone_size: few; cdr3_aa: CASSLVAGQSSYNEQFF; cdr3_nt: TGTGCCAGCAGCTTAGTCGCCGGACAGAGCTCCTACAATGAGCAGTTCTTC
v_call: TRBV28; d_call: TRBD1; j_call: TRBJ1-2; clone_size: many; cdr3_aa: CASSFGTAQGGYTF; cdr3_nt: TGTGCCAGCAGTTTCGGGACAGCTCAAGGTGGCTACACCTTC
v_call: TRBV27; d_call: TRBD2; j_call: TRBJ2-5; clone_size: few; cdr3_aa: CASSPFPRLAGQETQYF; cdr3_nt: TGTGCCAGCAGTCCCTTCCCCAGACTAGCGGGACAAGAGACCCAGTACTTC
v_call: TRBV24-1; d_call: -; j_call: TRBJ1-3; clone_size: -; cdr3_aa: CATSDLQGDTIYF; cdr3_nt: TGTGCCACCAGTGATTTGCAGGGAGACACCATATATTTT
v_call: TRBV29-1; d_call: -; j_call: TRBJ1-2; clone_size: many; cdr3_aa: CSVDGGNYGYTF; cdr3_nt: TGCAGCGTTGATGGCGGAAACTATGGCTACACCTTC
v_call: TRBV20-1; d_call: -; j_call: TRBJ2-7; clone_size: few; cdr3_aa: CSALPGAHEQYF; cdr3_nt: TGCAGTGCTCTCCCGGGGGCCCACGAGCAGTACTTC
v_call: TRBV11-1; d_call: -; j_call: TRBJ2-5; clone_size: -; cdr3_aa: CASSRALGPSQETQYF; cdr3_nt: TGTGCCAGCAGCCGGGCACTAGGACCGTCTCAAGAGACCCAGTACTTC
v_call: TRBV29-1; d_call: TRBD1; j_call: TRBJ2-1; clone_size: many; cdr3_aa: CSVPGQGTTYNEQFF; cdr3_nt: TGCAGCGTACCGGGACAGGGAACGACCTACAATGAGCAGTTCTTC
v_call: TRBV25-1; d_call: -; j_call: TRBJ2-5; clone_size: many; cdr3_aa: CASSEFRSTQEEETQYF; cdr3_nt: TGTGCCAGCAGTGAATTTCGGTCGACTCAGGAAGAAGAGACCCAGTACTTC
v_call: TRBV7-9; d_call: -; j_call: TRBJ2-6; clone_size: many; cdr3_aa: CASSLGAALSGANVLTF; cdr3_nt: TGTGCCAGCAGCTTAGGTGCGGCGCTCTCTGGGGCCAACGTCCTGACTTTC
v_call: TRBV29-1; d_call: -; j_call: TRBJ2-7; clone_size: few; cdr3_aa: CSVETHRARTCEQYF; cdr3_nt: TGCAGCGTTGAAACCCACCGGGCCCGGACCTGCGAGCAGTACTTC
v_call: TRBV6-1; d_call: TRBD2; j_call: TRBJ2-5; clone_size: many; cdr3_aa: CASSAEGLLAGAQYF; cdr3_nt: TGTGCCAGCAGTGCCGAGGGACTCCTCGCGGGGGCCCAGTACTTC